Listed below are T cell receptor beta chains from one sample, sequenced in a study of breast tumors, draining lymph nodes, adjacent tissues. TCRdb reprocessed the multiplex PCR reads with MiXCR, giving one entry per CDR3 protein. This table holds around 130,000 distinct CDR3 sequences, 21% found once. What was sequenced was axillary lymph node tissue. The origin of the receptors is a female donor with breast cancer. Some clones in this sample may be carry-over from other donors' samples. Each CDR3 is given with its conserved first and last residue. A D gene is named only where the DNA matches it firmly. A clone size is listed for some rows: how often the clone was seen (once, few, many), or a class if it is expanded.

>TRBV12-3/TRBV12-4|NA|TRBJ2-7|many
TGTGCCAGCAGTCCTAGTGGGTACGCCTACGAGCAGTACTTC
CASSPSGYAYEQYF
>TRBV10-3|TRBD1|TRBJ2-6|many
TGTGCCATCAGTGCCCGACAGGGGGCAAACTCTGGGGCCAACGTCCTGACTTTC
CAISARQGANSGANVLTF
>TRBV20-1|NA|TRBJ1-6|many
TGCAGTGCTAGAGGAGGGGTAGGTAATTCACCCCTCCACTTT
CSARGGVGNSPLHF
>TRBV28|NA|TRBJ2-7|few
TGTGCCAGCAGTTCACCGGACAGCTCCTACGAGCAGTACTTC
CASSSPDSSYEQYF
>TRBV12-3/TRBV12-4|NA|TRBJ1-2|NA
TGTGCCAGCAGTCGGGGGTCCAACTATGGCTACACCTTC
CASSRGSNYGYTF
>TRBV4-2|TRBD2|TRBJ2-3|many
TGTGCCAGCAGCACTAGGACTAGCGGTAACACAGATACGCAGTATTTT
CASSTRTSGNTDTQYF
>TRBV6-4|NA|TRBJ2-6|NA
TGTGCCTCCGGGGGCCCTGGGGCCAACGTCCTGACTTTC
CASGGPGANVLTF
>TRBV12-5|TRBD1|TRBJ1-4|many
TGTGCTAGTGGTTTGAGGGACAGGGTACAGGAAAAACTGTTTTTT
CASGLRDRVQEKLFF
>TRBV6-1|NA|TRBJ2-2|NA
TGTGCCAGCAGTGAAGGGGTATCTTGGGGGAACACCGGGGAGCTGTTTTTT
CASSEGVSWGNTGELFF
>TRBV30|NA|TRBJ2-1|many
TGTGCCGGAGATCCTACGGGACACATGGGGAATGAGCAGTTCTTC
CAGDPTGHMGNEQFF
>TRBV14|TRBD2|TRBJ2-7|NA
TGTGCCAGCAGCCAGGACCGACTAGCGGGACTTGACGAGCGGTACTTC
CASSQDRLAGLDERYF
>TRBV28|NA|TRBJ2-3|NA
TGTGCCAGCAGTTCAGATGGGACTTCCCACACAGATACGCAGTATTTT
CASSSDGTSHTDTQYF
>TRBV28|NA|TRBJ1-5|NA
TGTGCCAGCAGTTTCCCAGGGCAGCCCCAGCATTTT
CASSFPGQPQHF
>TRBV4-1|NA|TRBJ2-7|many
TGCGCCAGCAGCCAAGATTTAGGCCTCCTGCAGCAGTACTTC
CASSQDLGLLQQYF
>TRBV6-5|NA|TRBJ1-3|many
TGTGCCAGCAGTTACTCGACAGGCAGAAACTCTGGAAACACCATATATTTT
CASSYSTGRNSGNTIYF
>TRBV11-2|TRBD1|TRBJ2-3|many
TGTGCCAGCAGCCCGATAGACAGGGCCGTAGATACGCAGTATTTT
CASSPIDRAVDTQYF
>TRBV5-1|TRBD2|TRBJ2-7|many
TGCGCCAGCAGCGGAGGACTAGCGGGAGACCTCCCCTACGAGCAGTACTTC
CASSGGLAGDLPYEQYF
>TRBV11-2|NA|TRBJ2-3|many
TGTGCCAGCAGCTTAGAGGCCAACACAGATACGCAGTATTTT
CASSLEANTDTQYF
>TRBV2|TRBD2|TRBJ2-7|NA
TGTGCCAGCAGTCCCGGGACTAGCGGGAGAAGGGAGCGGTACGAGCAGTACTTC
CASSPGTSGRRERYEQYF
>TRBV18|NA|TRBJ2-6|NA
TGTGCCAGCTCACCACTGATTCAGAGCTCTGGGGCCAACGTCCTGACTTTC
CASSPLIQSSGANVLTF
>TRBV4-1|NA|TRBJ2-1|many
TGCGCCAGCAGCCAGGTAGCCGGTTCCTACAATGAGCAGTTCTTC
CASSQVAGSYNEQFF
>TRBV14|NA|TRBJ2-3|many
TGTGCCAGCAGCCAAGAGTGGGGGCGTTCAGATACGCAGTATTTT
CASSQEWGRSDTQYF
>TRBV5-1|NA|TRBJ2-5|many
TGCGCCAGCAGCGCCGCCCCCAAGGAGACCCAGTACTTC
CASSAAPKETQYF
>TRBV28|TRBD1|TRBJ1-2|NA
TGTGCCAGCAGAAACGCAGGGGGCTATGGCTACACCTTC
CASRNAGGYGYTF
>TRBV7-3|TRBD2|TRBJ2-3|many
TGTGCCAGCAGCTTTAGGGGGGCTAGCGGGTCCCTAGGCACAGATACGCAGTATTTT
CASSFRGASGSLGTDTQYF